This note documents a single T cell receptor beta chain sequence. This specimen belongs to a study of blood T cell repertoires in COVID-19. TCRdb keeps only in-frame clones here, not all; method: immunoSEQ multiplex PCR. The sample gives fewer than 350,000 clones, approximately 89% of which show up once; 3.5% to 4% is in the top ten. The CDR3 totals 14 residues. V gave up 1 base and J gave up 2 bases, with 9 bases separating them. The germline CDR1 and CDR2 sequences are ENHRY and SYGVKD. V usage is TRBV10-3 and J usage is TRBJ2-7; D is possibly TRBD1 (6 bases). The source of this sequence is a woman aged 55-75 years with COVID-19, enrolled during active disease. Source material: peripheral blood. CDR3 DNA sequence: TGTGCCATCAGTGAGTTCAGGGGAACCTACGAGCAGTACTTC. Encoded protein: CAISEFRGTYEQYF.